A single sample gave rise to the 25 T cell receptor beta chains below, sequenced in a study of T cell responses to AZD1222 COVID-19 vaccine. This table comes from immunoSEQ multiplex PCR, and its TCRdb copy is limited to in-frame clones, with some not included. The sample gives about 160,000 clones, under 95% of which show up once; 4.4% is in the top ten. Material: peripheral blood, obtained on day 0 of MenACWY control vaccination. Receptors originate from an adult in good health.

The chain carries TRBV4-2 and TRBJ2-3; 10 nucleotides agree with TRBD2. Germline CDR1 and CDR2: LGHNA and YNFKEQ. The CDR3 totals 21 residues. J gave up 3 bases and V 4 bases, and 22 bases lay outside the gene matches. The DNA of the CDR3 is TGTGCCAGCAGCCCCCTAGGAGGAGCGGGAGGGCCTTATTCTGGAACAGATACGCAGTATTTT. Amino acids: CASSPLGGAGGPYSGTDTQYF.

V usage is TRBV5-1 and J usage is TRBJ1-2; TRBD1 aligns across 9 bases. Germline V gene sequence: CDR1 SGHRS, CDR2 YFSETQ. V gave up 4 bases and J gave up 8 bases; unmatched junction bases: 6. The CDR3 sequence is 13 residues long. The CDR3 loop reads CASSLGTGQGYTF. In nucleotides, the CDR3 is TGCGCCAGCAGCCTAGGGACAGGGCAAGGCTACACCTTC.

V is TRBV3-1 (or the pseudogene TRBV3-2) and J is TRBJ1-1, with TRBD1 matching over 9 bases. This CDR3 is 17 amino acids long. Looked up from germline, CDR1 is LGHDT and CDR2 is YNNKEL (reference sequence). The trim removed 5 bases at V and 0 bases at J, leaving 10 bases unmatched. The CDR3 DNA follows: TGTGCCAGCAGCGCCCTACAGGGGGCGCTTTTGAACACTGAAGCTTTCTTT. Protein sequence: CASSALQGALLNTEAFF.

This chain connects TRBV5-6 to TRBJ1-2; D unclear. This CDR3 has 15 amino acids. The V and J ends lost 4 bases and 3 bases respectively, with 16 bases between them. Germline CDR1 reads SGHDT; CDR2 reads YYEEEE. The CDR3 DNA is TGTGCCAGCAGCAACGTAGGTAGGGATTACTATGGCTACACCTTC. Protein product: CASSNVGRDYYGYTF. The variable domain in full, completed from reference TRBV5-6 and TRBJ1-2, reads DAGVTQSPTHLIKTRGQQVTLRCSPKSGHDTVSWYQQALGQGPQFIFQYYEEEERQRGNFPDRFSGHQFPNYSSELNVNALLLGDSALYLCASSNVGRDYYGYTFGSGTRLTVV.

The chain combines TRBV4-2 with TRBJ2-7, with D unresolved. This CDR3 has 16 residues. The V and J ends lost 0 bases and 3 bases respectively, with 15 bases between them. Germline loops: CDR1 LGHNA, CDR2 YNFKEQ. The CDR3 DNA reads as TGTGCCAGCAGCCAAGATCTACCCTCCGAAAGCTACGAGCAGTACTTC. It translates to CASSQDLPSESYEQYF.

The chain recombines TRBV14 with TRBJ1-1; D is unresolved. V dropped 1 base and J dropped 8 bases, with 14 bases sitting between them. The CDR3 extends over 14 amino acids. Germline V gene data show CDR1 as SGHDN and CDR2 as FVKESK. CDR3 loop: CASSQGGSSGEAFF. The CDR3 coding sequence is TGTGCCAGCAGCCAAGGAGGGAGTAGTGGGGAAGCTTTCTTT.

DNA of the CDR3: TGTGCCAGCAGCTTGTACAGCGGGCCTGGTGAAAAACTGTTTTTT. This codes for CASSLYSGPGEKLFF. This chain uses TRBV27 with TRBJ1-4; D call uncertain. Deletions cut 6 bases from V and 7 bases from J, with 18 bases between. The CDR3 is made up of 15 amino acids. The germline V gene encodes CDR1 MNHEY and CDR2 SMNVEV (reference sequence).

The CDR3 loop is CASAQGGAQVRNTIYF. The CDR3 DNA follows: TGTGCCAGCGCGCAAGGGGGGGCGCAAGTTAGAAACACCATATATTTT. The chain employs TRBV28 and TRBJ1-3; TRBD1 is a possible D gene (6 bases). The germline V and J ends were trimmed by 8 bases and 5 bases, with 22 bases remaining between them. Germline V gene data show CDR1 as MDHEN and CDR2 as SYDVKM. The CDR3 is 16 residues long.

The chain links TRBV18 to TRBJ1-5; 8 bases are a match to TRBD1. V lost 3 bases to trimming and J lost 7 bases; unmatched junction nucleotides: 11. This CDR3 comprises 16 residues. From germline, CDR1 is KGHSH and CDR2 LQKENI. DNA of the CDR3: TGTGCCAGCTCACCGTCCGCGACAGGGGTTGGGCAGCCCCAGCATTTT. Translated: CASSPSATGVGQPQHF.

V usage is TRBV4-1 and J usage is TRBJ2-2; no definite D call. The CDR3 is made up of 15 amino acids. V was shortened by 0 bases and J by 6 bases, with 11 bases between the two germline ends. Germline V lookup: CDR1 MGHRA, CDR2 YSYEKL. CDR3 in amino acids: CASSQELGFAGELFF. The CDR3 DNA sequence: TGCGCCAGCAGCCAAGAACTGGGGTTCGCCGGGGAGCTGTTTTTT.

The CDR3 nucleotides are TGTGCCAGCAGCGTAGACGGGAGTAGTGGCTACGAGCAGTACTTC. Residues: CASSVDGSSGYEQYF. The chain recombines TRBV9 with TRBJ2-7; D might be TRBD2 (6 bases). CDR3 size: 15 residues. Germline CDR1 and CDR2: SGDLS and YYNGEE. Trimming cost V 0 bases and J 3 bases, with 13 bases left between them.

J is TRBJ1-2 and V is TRBV30, with D tentatively TRBD1 (6 bases). CDR3 size: 11 residues. Trimming took 6 bases from V and 7 from J, leaving 12 bases between them. Germline CDR1 and CDR2: GTSNPN and SVGIG (reference sequence). The CDR3 DNA reads as TGTGCCTGCGCGACAGGAGTTGGCTACACCTTC. This sequence encodes CACATGVGYTF.

Here the CDR3 reads CASSFVGDGNVETQYF. The CDR3 DNA follows: TGTGCCAGCAGCTTCGTAGGGGACGGTAACGTGGAGACCCAGTACTTC. This rearrangement joins TRBV5-5 to TRBJ2-5, with D perhaps assigned TRBD1 or TRBD2 (5 bases each). V was cut by 2 bases and J by 5 bases, with 19 bases left in between. The CDR3 loop spans 16 amino acids. CDR1 and CDR2 (germline): SGHKS, YYEKEE (reference sequence).

The V and J genes are TRBV27 and TRBJ2-5; D gene uncertain. Germline V gives CDR1 MNHEY, CDR2 SMNVEV (reference sequence). Trimming pared 4 bases from V and 5 bases from J, leaving 5 bases between. The CDR3 is 11 amino acids. CDR3: CASSSGETQYF. The DNA of the CDR3 is TGTGCCAGCAGTTCCGGGGAGACCCAGTACTTC.

The rearrangement links TRBV7-2 to TRBJ1-1; D is ambiguous. The germline V and J ends were trimmed by 0 bases and 4 bases, with 6 bases remaining between them. Germline CDR1 is SGHTA and CDR2 is FQGNSA. The CDR3 totals 13 residues. The chain's CDR3 is CASSLARGTEAFF. CDR3 bases: TGTGCCAGCAGCTTAGCGCGTGGCACTGAAGCTTTCTTT.

The chain's CDR3 is CASSPEPGQFYQPQHF. The CDR3 coding sequence is TGCGCCAGCAGTCCTGAACCGGGACAGTTTTATCAGCCCCAGCATTTT. The rearrangement links TRBV5-1 to TRBJ1-5; TRBD1 aligns across 7 bases. This CDR3 contains 16 residues. The V gene end was trimmed by 5 bases and the J gene end by 5 bases; junction bases not matched to a gene: 13. From germline, CDR1 is SGHRS and CDR2 YFSETQ.

This clone was seen more than once but under ten times. The chain uses TRBV6-5 and TRBJ1-5; TRBD1 is a possible D gene (5 bases). This CDR3 is built from 14 residues. CDR1 is MNHEY and CDR2 is SVGAGI in the germline V gene. V was cut by 6 bases and J by 2 bases, with 11 bases left in between. This chain's CDR3 is CASSTTRGNQPQHF. The CDR3 nucleotides read TGTGCCAGCAGCACCACCAGGGGCAATCAGCCCCAGCATTTT.

This clone was seen just once. The rearrangement joins TRBV28 to TRBJ2-3; D ambiguous. CDR1 is MDHEN, CDR2 SYDVKM, per germline. Trimming cost V 3 bases and J 8 bases, with 12 bases left between them. The CDR3 sequence is 13 residues long. CDR3 amino acids: CASSFLGTGTQYF. Here the CDR3 DNA reads TGTGCCAGCAGTTTTTTGGGCACGGGTACGCAGTATTTT.

V gene TRBV5-1 combines with J gene TRBJ2-2; TRBD1 matches at 8 bases. Trimming cost V 4 bases and J 6 bases; bases outside gene matches: 5. Germline V CDR1 and CDR2: SGHRS, YFSETQ. The CDR3 has 14 amino acids. CDR3 residues: CASSLGQDAGELFF. The CDR3 coding sequence is TGCGCCAGCAGCCTGGGACAGGACGCCGGGGAGCTGTTTTTT.

The chain joins TRBV30 to TRBJ1-2, with TRBD1 as a possible D gene (5 bases). Trimming stripped 5 bases from V and 0 bases from J, with 7 bases between. The V gene's germline CDR1 is GTSNPN and CDR2 SVGIG (reference sequence). This CDR3 comprises 12 residues. This chain's CDR3 is CAWDSSNYGYTF. The CDR3 nucleotides read TGTGCCTGGGACAGTTCTAACTATGGCTACACCTTC.

The rearrangement joins TRBV7-2 to TRBJ2-1; no reliable D call. V was pared by 5 bases and J by 7 bases, with 15 bases between. The CDR3 totals 14 residues. The germline V gene encodes CDR1 SGHTA and CDR2 FQGNSA. CDR3 DNA sequence: TGTGCCAGCAGCCGTGCGATACTGAGGAATGAGCAGTTCTTC. This translates into CASSRAILRNEQFF. The full variable domain, in which reference TRBV7-2 and TRBJ2-1 provide the parts outside the CDR3, is GAGVSQSPSNKVTEKGKDVELRCDPISGHTALYWYRQSLGQGLEFLIYFQGNSAPDKSGLPSDRFSAERTGGSVSTLTIQRTQQEDSAVYLCASSRAILRNEQFFGPGTRLTVL.

The chain combines TRBV27 with TRBJ1-2; the match to TRBD1 covers 9 bases. The CDR3 loop spans 14 amino acids. Looked up from germline, CDR1 is MNHEY and CDR2 is SMNVEV (reference sequence). The trim removed 6 bases at V and 4 bases at J, leaving 6 bases unmatched. As DNA, the CDR3 is TGTGCCAGCAGGGGACAGGGCCTTTTCTATGGCTACACCTTC. Protein sequence: CASRGQGLFYGYTF.

The CDR3, as DNA: TGTGCCAGCAGTGAATGGCAGGGTCCTAATGAAAAACTGTTTTTT. This encodes CASSEWQGPNEKLFF. This sequence joins TRBV6-1 and TRBJ1-4; D may be TRBD1 (5 bases). Trimming cost V 2 bases and J 3 bases, with 10 bases left between them. Germline V gives CDR1 MNHNS, CDR2 SASEGT. CDR3 length equals 15 residues.

V usage is TRBV7-2 and J usage is TRBJ2-5, with 12 bases lining up with TRBD2. Germline V gene data show CDR1 as SGHTA and CDR2 as FQGNSA. V lost 5 bases, J lost 4 bases, and 11 bases stayed unmatched. The CDR3 has 17 amino acids. The CDR3 reads CASSPRTSGNWRETQYF. In DNA form, the CDR3 reads TGTGCCAGCAGCCCCCGGACTAGCGGGAATTGGCGAGAGACCCAGTACTTC.

J is TRBJ2-5 and V is TRBV13, with D tentatively TRBD1 (5 bases). The V end lost 3 bases, the J end lost 3 bases, and 8 bases lay between the germline ends. The CDR3 is 13 residues long. The germline V gene has CDR1 PRHDT and CDR2 FYEKMQ (reference sequence). CDR3 bases: TGTGCCAGCAGCTTCAGGGCGGAAGAGACCCAGTACTTC. Translation: CASSFRAEETQYF.